The table lists the clone carrying this T cell receptor (beta chain) with a few counts. These data belong to a study of blood T cell repertoires in COVID-19. The wider study: Material from acute and convalescent COVID-19 was sourced from the United States, Italy and Spain. T cells, B-cell-depleted T cells, or PBMCs provided the cDNA or gDNA that served as material.

Original processing notes: Estimation of nucleated cell counts relied on the amplification of reference gene primers. Produced via immunoSEQ multiplex PCR; TCRdb's table is partial and in-frame only. The V and J calls and clone size come from that table; D and trimming were worked out from the DNA. There are about 380,000 clones in the sample; 70% to 85% occur only once, and 0.85% to 1.2% lies in the top ten. Germline CDR1 and CDR2: ENHRY and SYGVKD. CDR3 length: 16 amino acids. V shed 10 bases and J shed 0 bases, with 20 bases lying between them. This sequence originates from a human donor with acute or convalescent COVID-19. The donor label of this sample is uncertain. Sequenced input: peripheral blood. This rearrangement joins TRBV10-3 to TRBJ2-3; maybe TRBD2 (6 bases). Written as DNA, the CDR3 is TGTGCCACCTCAGCAAATAGCGGTCCTAGCACAGATACGCAGTATTTT. The encoded protein is CATSANSGPSTDTQYF.